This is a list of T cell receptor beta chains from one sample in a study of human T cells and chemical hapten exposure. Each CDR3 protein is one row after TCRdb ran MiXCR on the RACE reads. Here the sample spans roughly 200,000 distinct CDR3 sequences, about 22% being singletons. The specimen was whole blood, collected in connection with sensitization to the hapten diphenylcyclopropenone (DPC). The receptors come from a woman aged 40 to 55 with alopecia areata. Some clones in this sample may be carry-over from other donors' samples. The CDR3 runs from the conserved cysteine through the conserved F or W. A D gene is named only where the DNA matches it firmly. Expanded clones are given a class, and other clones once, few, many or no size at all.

cdr3_aa: CSAQTPQGTITDTQYF
cdr3_nt: TGCAGTGCGCAGACCCCACAGGGTACAATCACAGATACGCAGTATTTT
j_call: TRBJ2-3
clone_size: .
v_call: TRBV20-1
d_call: .

cdr3_aa: CASSLPPEDTQYF
cdr3_nt: TGTGCCAGCAGCTTACCCCCGGAAGATACGCAGTATTTT
j_call: TRBJ2-3
clone_size: few
v_call: TRBV7-2
d_call: .

cdr3_aa: CSATRQGDTEAFF
cdr3_nt: TGCAGCGCCACCAGACAGGGTGACACTGAAGCTTTCTTT
j_call: TRBJ1-1
clone_size: .
v_call: TRBV29-1
d_call: TRBD1

cdr3_aa: CAIRASDDRTDTQYF
cdr3_nt: TGTGCCATCAGGGCTTCTGACGATCGCACAGATACGCAGTATTTT
j_call: TRBJ2-3
clone_size: few
v_call: TRBV10-3
d_call: .

cdr3_aa: CASSLGSGPQHF
cdr3_nt: TGTGCCAGCAGTTTAGGTAGCGGGCCCCAGCATTTT
j_call: TRBJ1-5
clone_size: .
v_call: TRBV12-3/TRBV12-4
d_call: .

cdr3_aa: CASSPGTSTGELFF
cdr3_nt: TGTGCCAGCAGCCCCGGGACTAGCACCGGGGAGCTGTTTTTT
j_call: TRBJ2-2
clone_size: .
v_call: TRBV11-2
d_call: TRBD2

cdr3_aa: CASSLGGLAAYEQYF
cdr3_nt: TGTGCCAGCAGTTTGGGGGGATTGGCGGCCTACGAGCAGTACTTC
j_call: TRBJ2-7
clone_size: few
v_call: TRBV12-3/TRBV12-4
d_call: .

cdr3_aa: CAWSKVFNSPLHF
cdr3_nt: TGTGCCTGGAGTAAGGTTTTTAATTCACCCCTCCACTTT
j_call: TRBJ1-6
clone_size: few
v_call: TRBV30
d_call: .

cdr3_aa: CASTPGIQETQYF
cdr3_nt: TGTGCCAGCACCCCGGGAATCCAAGAGACCCAGTACTTC
j_call: TRBJ2-5
clone_size: .
v_call: TRBV12-3/TRBV12-4
d_call: .

cdr3_aa: CSVEGLAGGSTGELFF
cdr3_nt: TGCAGCGTTGAGGGACTAGCGGGAGGTTCCACCGGGGAGCTGTTTTTT
j_call: TRBJ2-2
clone_size: many
v_call: TRBV29-1
d_call: TRBD2

cdr3_aa: CSVEVRRTVGLETQYF
cdr3_nt: TGCAGCGTTGAAGTGCGGAGGACAGTGGGACTAGAAACGCAGTATTTT
j_call: TRBJ2-3
clone_size: .
v_call: TRBV29-1
d_call: TRBD2

cdr3_aa: CASSALGTDKETQYF
cdr3_nt: TGTGCCAGCAGTGCACTCGGGACGGATAAAGAGACCCAGTACTTC
j_call: TRBJ2-5
clone_size: few
v_call: TRBV28
d_call: .

cdr3_aa: CASSPPGARGQETQYF
cdr3_nt: TGTGCCAGCAGCCCGCCAGGAGCTAGGGGTCAAGAGACCCAGTACTTC
j_call: TRBJ2-5
clone_size: .
v_call: TRBV11-3
d_call: .

cdr3_aa: CASSLVYEQYF
cdr3_nt: TGTGCCAGCAGTTTGGTTTACGAGCAGTACTTC
j_call: TRBJ2-7
clone_size: many
v_call: TRBV12-3/TRBV12-4
d_call: .

cdr3_aa: CASSPPGGEQFF
cdr3_nt: TGTGCCAGCAGCCCTCCCGGCGGTGAGCAGTTCTTC
j_call: TRBJ2-1
clone_size: few
v_call: TRBV2
d_call: .

cdr3_aa: CASSDGRYQETQYF
cdr3_nt: TGTGCCAGCAGTGACGGGCGGTACCAAGAGACCCAGTACTTC
j_call: TRBJ2-5
clone_size: .
v_call: TRBV2
d_call: .

cdr3_aa: CASSLEAGAYEQYF
cdr3_nt: TGTGCCAGCAGCTTAGAAGCGGGAGCTTACGAGCAGTACTTC
j_call: TRBJ2-7
clone_size: .
v_call: TRBV7-2
d_call: TRBD2

cdr3_aa: CASSYSRLRYNEQFF
cdr3_nt: TGTGCCAGCAGTTACAGTCGCCTAAGGTACAATGAGCAGTTCTTC
j_call: TRBJ2-1
clone_size: .
v_call: TRBV6-5
d_call: .

cdr3_aa: CSAESSQHQPQHF
cdr3_nt: TGCAGTGCTGAGTCTTCCCAGCATCAGCCCCAGCATTTT
j_call: TRBJ1-5
clone_size: many
v_call: TRBV20-1
d_call: .

cdr3_aa: CSVEGALDRSEYF
cdr3_nt: TGCAGCGTTGAAGGCGCACTCGACAGGTCTGAGTACTTC
j_call: TRBJ2-4
clone_size: .
v_call: TRBV29-1
d_call: .

cdr3_aa: CSVAAGGETDTQYF
cdr3_nt: TGCAGCGTTGCGGCGGGAGGAGAGACAGATACGCAGTATTTT
j_call: TRBJ2-3
clone_size: .
v_call: TRBV29-1
d_call: TRBD2

cdr3_aa: CSVESPNQPQHF
cdr3_nt: TGCAGCGTTGAGAGCCCCAATCAGCCCCAGCATTTT
j_call: TRBJ1-5
clone_size: .
v_call: TRBV29-1
d_call: .

cdr3_aa: CASRGTSRETQYF
cdr3_nt: TGTGCCAGCAGAGGGACTAGCAGAGAGACCCAGTACTTC
j_call: TRBJ2-5
clone_size: .
v_call: TRBV6-2/TRBV6-3
d_call: TRBD2

cdr3_aa: CASSLGAGRMTEAFF
cdr3_nt: TGTGCCAGCAGCTTAGGGGCAGGGAGAATGACTGAAGCTTTCTTT
j_call: TRBJ1-1
clone_size: few
v_call: TRBV7-2
d_call: .

cdr3_aa: CASSAGQGAVDTQYF
cdr3_nt: TGTGCCAGCAGCGCGGGACAGGGGGCAGTAGATACGCAGTATTTT
j_call: TRBJ2-3
clone_size: few
v_call: TRBV9
d_call: TRBD1

cdr3_aa: CASNPNLGPDTQYF
cdr3_nt: TGTGCCAGCAACCCGAACCTAGGCCCAGATACGCAGTATTTT
j_call: TRBJ2-3
clone_size: .
v_call: TRBV7-9
d_call: .

cdr3_aa: CATERTGGTDTQYF
cdr3_nt: TGTGCCACTGAACGGACAGGGGGCACAGATACGCAGTATTTT
j_call: TRBJ2-3
clone_size: few
v_call: TRBV10-3
d_call: TRBD1

cdr3_aa: CASSRLGRGTEAFF
cdr3_nt: TGCGCCAGCAGCCGCTTAGGTAGGGGGACTGAAGCTTTCTTT
j_call: TRBJ1-1
clone_size: few
v_call: TRBV4-3
d_call: .

cdr3_aa: CSVVSTTNTGELFF
cdr3_nt: TGCAGCGTTGTCTCCACGACGAACACCGGGGAGCTGTTTTTT
j_call: TRBJ2-2
clone_size: .
v_call: TRBV29-1
d_call: .

cdr3_aa: CASSLNSAGGGETQYF
cdr3_nt: TGTGCCAGCAGCTTAAATTCAGCGGGGGGAGGGGAGACCCAGTACTTC
j_call: TRBJ2-5
clone_size: few
v_call: TRBV7-3
d_call: TRBD2

cdr3_aa: CSVSSGAGTGELFF
cdr3_nt: TGCAGCGTTTCATCAGGGGCTGGCACCGGGGAGCTGTTTTTT
j_call: TRBJ2-2
clone_size: few
v_call: TRBV29-1
d_call: .

cdr3_aa: CRGAGGPHEQYF
cdr3_nt: TGCAGAGGGGCGGGAGGGCCCCACGAGCAGTACTTC
j_call: TRBJ2-7
clone_size: few
v_call: TRBV20-1
d_call: TRBD2

cdr3_aa: CASSEGTSGTYEQYF
cdr3_nt: TGCGCCAGCAGTGAGGGGACTAGCGGAACCTACGAGCAGTACTTC
j_call: TRBJ2-7
clone_size: .
v_call: TRBV10-2
d_call: TRBD2

cdr3_aa: CSADPGQGRGNYGYTF
cdr3_nt: TGCAGTGCTGATCCGGGACAGGGGCGGGGGAACTATGGCTACACCTTC
j_call: TRBJ1-2
clone_size: once
v_call: TRBV20-1
d_call: TRBD1

cdr3_aa: CASSLRGWRDHTDTQYF
cdr3_nt: TGTGCCAGCAGTTTAAGGGGTTGGCGGGACCACACGGATACGCAGTATTTT
j_call: TRBJ2-3
clone_size: .
v_call: TRBV27
d_call: .

cdr3_aa: CASSPQGFGTAYEQYF
cdr3_nt: TGTGCCAGCAGTCCACAGGGCTTTGGGACGGCCTACGAGCAGTACTTC
j_call: TRBJ2-7
clone_size: .
v_call: TRBV27
d_call: .

cdr3_aa: CASSLVLANNEQFF
cdr3_nt: TGTGCCAGCAGCTTAGTACTCGCGAACAATGAGCAGTTCTTC
j_call: TRBJ2-1
clone_size: .
v_call: TRBV7-2
d_call: .

cdr3_aa: CASSRGRTGTFVQYF
cdr3_nt: TGTGCCAGCAGCAGAGGCCGGACAGGGACCTTTGTGCAGTACTTC
j_call: TRBJ2-7
clone_size: .
v_call: TRBV7-2
d_call: TRBD1

cdr3_aa: CASSQGVAGPRTDTQYF
cdr3_nt: TGTGCCAGCAGCCAAGGGGTAGCGGGACCTCGCACAGATACGCAGTATTTT
j_call: TRBJ2-3
clone_size: few
v_call: TRBV4-2
d_call: TRBD2

cdr3_aa: CASSLSNLDTQYF
cdr3_nt: TGTGCCAGCAGCCTCTCAAACTTGGATACGCAGTATTTT
j_call: TRBJ2-3
clone_size: few
v_call: TRBV7-2
d_call: .

cdr3_aa: CASSQPNTQYF
cdr3_nt: TGTGCCAGCAGTCAACCCAATACGCAGTATTTT
j_call: TRBJ2-3
clone_size: few
v_call: TRBV7-2
d_call: .

cdr3_aa: CSAKTPKAYEQYF
cdr3_nt: TGCAGTGCTAAAACACCTAAGGCCTACGAGCAGTACTTC
j_call: TRBJ2-7
clone_size: .
v_call: TRBV20-1
d_call: .

cdr3_aa: CASRGTSDYNEQFF
cdr3_nt: TGCGCCAGCAGAGGGACTAGCGACTACAATGAGCAGTTCTTC
j_call: TRBJ2-1
clone_size: .
v_call: TRBV5-1
d_call: TRBD2

cdr3_aa: CATSDRGRETEAFF
cdr3_nt: TGTGCCACCAGTGATCGGGGCCGAGAGACTGAAGCTTTCTTT
j_call: TRBJ1-1
clone_size: few
v_call: TRBV24-1
d_call: .

cdr3_aa: CSVEDRRTGELFF
cdr3_nt: TGCAGCGTTGAAGATCGGCGGACCGGGGAGCTGTTTTTT
j_call: TRBJ2-2
clone_size: .
v_call: TRBV29-1
d_call: .

cdr3_aa: CASSLTLNTGELFF
cdr3_nt: TGTGCCAGCAGTTTAACGCTCAACACCGGGGAGCTGTTTTTT
j_call: TRBJ2-2
clone_size: once
v_call: TRBV28
d_call: .

cdr3_aa: CSVSLAGGRETQYF
cdr3_nt: TGCAGCGTTAGCCTAGCGGGAGGTCGAGAGACCCAGTACTTC
j_call: TRBJ2-5
clone_size: many
v_call: TRBV29-1
d_call: TRBD2

cdr3_aa: CASTPGTGVSPLHF
cdr3_nt: TGTGCCAGCACCCCCGGGACAGGGGTGTCACCCCTCCACTTT
j_call: TRBJ1-6
clone_size: .
v_call: TRBV28
d_call: TRBD1

cdr3_aa: CASSLVAVSSGANVLTF
cdr3_nt: TGTGCCAGCAGCTTAGTAGCGGTGAGCTCTGGGGCCAACGTCCTGACTTTC
j_call: TRBJ2-6
clone_size: few
v_call: TRBV11-2
d_call: .

cdr3_aa: CASSYTFSGNTIYF
cdr3_nt: TGCGCCAGCAGCTACACCTTCTCTGGAAACACCATATATTTT
j_call: TRBJ1-3
clone_size: .
v_call: TRBV4-1
d_call: .

cdr3_aa: CATSRDRGTWETQYF
cdr3_nt: TGTGCCACCAGCAGAGATCGGGGCACTTGGGAGACCCAGTACTTC
j_call: TRBJ2-5
clone_size: .
v_call: TRBV15
d_call: .

cdr3_aa: CASSLVGRNYEQYF
cdr3_nt: TGTGCCAGCAGCTTAGTAGGTAGGAACTACGAGCAGTACTTC
j_call: TRBJ2-7
clone_size: few
v_call: TRBV11-1
d_call: .

cdr3_aa: CASSELAALLGEQYF
cdr3_nt: TGCGCCAGCAGCGAACTAGCCGCCCTCCTCGGCGAGCAGTACTTC
j_call: TRBJ2-7
clone_size: few
v_call: TRBV5-1
d_call: .

cdr3_aa: CASSQDEQPQHF
cdr3_nt: TGTGCCAGCAGCCAAGACGAACAGCCCCAGCATTTT
j_call: TRBJ1-5
clone_size: .
v_call: TRBV3-1
d_call: .